This T cell receptor (beta chain) originates from a study of T cell changes during pregnancy in multiple sclerosis. Profiled with immunoSEQ multiplex PCR; TCRdb holds only in-frame clones, not every one. This table has tens of thousands of clones, about 90% appearing once. The CDR3 length is 18 residues. Germline assignment: CDR1 LGHNA and CDR2 YNFKEQ. The J segment lost 4 bases and the V segment lost 0 bases, leaving 6 bases of the junction unmatched. Here the sequenced sample was CD8+ T cells from peripheral blood mononuclear cells, taken after pregnancy. The rearrangement uses TRBV4-2 and TRBJ2-2, with 12 bases identical to TRBD2. The clonotype was recovered from a female donor with multiple sclerosis, enrolled in a pregnancy study. CDR3 in amino acids: CASSQDIRLAGVTGELFF. CDR3 nucleotide sequence: TGTGCCAGCAGCCAAGATATCCGACTAGCGGGGGTCACCGGGGAGCTGTTTTTT.